One sample yielded the 28 T cell receptor beta chains listed below, sequenced in a study of cytomegalovirus exposure and HLA in healthy donors. PCR was performed using 60 Vbeta and 13 Jbeta primers. TCRdb keeps only in-frame clones here, not all; method: immunoSEQ multiplex PCR. The data contain some 80,000 clones, 78% of them singletons. Sequenced material: PBMCs. The receptors derive from a man in his forties in good health and CMV-seronegative.

On this clone: The junction departs from the called germline gene at one end, perhaps through a read error. The chain joins TRBV7-9 to TRBJ2-1, with a weak D call TRBD2 (7 bases). This CDR3 is 19 amino acids long. Germline CDR1 is SEHNR and CDR2 is FQNEAQ (reference sequence). The CDR3 DNA follows: TGTTCCAGCAGCTTAAAAGGCGGGACCTTAGGGGGAGGGCCAAATGAGCAGTTCTTC. Amino acids: CSSSLKGGTLGGGPNEQFF.

This chain uses TRBV5-8 with TRBJ2-2; TRBD2 aligns across 12 bases. V gave up 1 base and J gave up 7 bases; unmatched junction bases: 8. The CDR3 covers 17 residues. Looked up from germline, CDR1 is SGHTS and CDR2 is YDEGEE. As DNA, the CDR3 is TGTGCCAGCAGCTTGCTTTTGACTAGCGGGAGTGTCGGGGAGCTGTTTTTT. Residues: CASSLLLTSGSVGELFF.

The V call is TRBV7-2, the J call TRBJ1-5; a possible D gene is TRBD1 (5 bases). Looked up from germline, CDR1 is SGHTA and CDR2 is FQGNSA. The CDR3 contains 14 residues. V shed 6 bases and J shed 1 base, with 10 bases lying between them. CDR3 protein: CASRLTVSNQPQHF. DNA for the CDR3: TGTGCCAGCAGGTTGACAGTCAGCAATCAGCCCCAGCATTTT.

The CDR3 region has the DNA TGTGCCAGCAATGACAGGTCATTTACTGGAAACACCATATATTTT. Amino acids: CASNDRSFTGNTIYF. This rearrangement joins TRBV6-1 to TRBJ1-3; D perhaps matches TRBD1 (6 bases). The CDR3 is made up of 15 amino acids. Germline-derived CDR1 and CDR2 are MNHNS and SASEGT. Trimming removed 7 bases from V and 2 bases from J, with 15 bases in between.

The V gene is TRBV28, the J gene TRBJ2-7, with a tentative D call TRBD1 (5 bases). With 3 bases removed from V and 5 bases from J, the gap between germline ends came to 14 bases. This CDR3 has 14 amino acids. Per germline, CDR1 MDHEN and CDR2 SYDVKM. This CDR3 reads CASSFRVGSHEQYF. The CDR3 nucleotides are TGTGCCAGCAGTTTCAGGGTAGGGTCTCACGAGCAGTACTTC.

The rearrangement joins TRBV18 to TRBJ1-1; D call uncertain. Trimming stripped 3 bases from V and 0 bases from J, with 8 bases between. The CDR3 runs to 14 residues. The germline gives CDR1 KGHSH, CDR2 LQKENI. CDR3 in amino acids: CASSPVNLNTEAFF. CDR3 sequence (DNA): TGTGCCAGCTCACCGGTGAACTTGAACACTGAAGCTTTCTTT. The entire variable domain, with the rest obtained from reference TRBV18 and TRBJ1-1, is as follows: NAGVMQNPRHLVRRRGQEARLRCSPMKGHSHVYWYRQLPEEGLKFMVYLQKENIIDESGMPKERFSAEFPKEGPSILRIQQVVRGDSAAYFCASSPVNLNTEAFFGQGTRLTVV.

The chain uses TRBV6-6 and TRBJ2-1; 13 nucleotides line up with TRBD2. The germline gives CDR1 MNHNY, CDR2 SVGAGI (reference sequence). V was clipped by 5 bases and J by 10 bases; unmatched bases: 5. CDR3 length: 14 residues. The CDR3 DNA reads TGTGCCAGCAGTCACGGGACTAGCGGGGTAGAGCAGTTCTTC. Amino acids: CASSHGTSGVEQFF.

This clone was found a few times. The V call is TRBV15, the J call TRBJ1-1, with D unclear. V lost 0 bases and J lost 6, with 14 bases in between. The CDR3 is made up of 15 amino acids. Germline-derived CDR1 and CDR2 are LNHNV and YYDKDF (reference sequence). In DNA, the CDR3 is TGTGCCACCAGCAGAGATGGAGATTCGCGAGCTGAAGCTTTCTTT. Amino acids: CATSRDGDSRAEAFF.

This chain connects TRBV4-1 to TRBJ2-7; the match to TRBD2 covers 10 bases. This CDR3 is built from 16 residues. The V and J ends lost 1 base and 3 bases, in that order; junction bases with no gene match: 6. Germline values: CDR1 MGHRA, CDR2 YSYEKL. The CDR3 spells CASSQGSGRANYEQYF. DNA of the CDR3: TGCGCCAGCAGCCAAGGGAGCGGGAGGGCAAACTACGAGCAGTACTTC.

The V and J genes are TRBV5-1 and TRBJ2-7; no clear D gene. V was cut by 5 bases and J by 2 bases, with 17 bases left in between. The CDR3 contains 15 residues. Germline V gene data show CDR1 as SGHRS and CDR2 as YFSETQ. In DNA form, the CDR3 reads TGCGCCAGCAGGGTTAGCTTAGCCCGAGCCTACGAGCAGTACTTC. Its protein is CASRVSLARAYEQYF.

V gene TRBV19 combines with J gene TRBJ2-1; D may be TRBD1 (6 bases). Germline loops: CDR1 LNHDA, CDR2 SQIVND (reference sequence). Trimming took off 5 bases at V and 5 bases at J, with 10 bases between the two ends. The CDR3 runs 13 residues. The CDR3 loop is CASSGDIDNEQFF. The CDR3 bases are TGTGCCAGTAGTGGGGACATTGACAATGAGCAGTTCTTC.

V is TRBV6-5 and J is TRBJ1-2; D call uncertain. Trimming took off 0 bases at V and 5 bases at J, with 13 bases between the two ends. The CDR3 length is 15 residues. The germline V gene encodes CDR1 MNHEY and CDR2 SVGAGI. CDR3 in DNA: TGTGCCAGCAGTTACTCTGCCGGAGACCGATATGGCTACACCTTC. Residues: CASSYSAGDRYGYTF.

To note about this clone: At one end the junction does not follow the germline gene, possibly because of a read error. This chain connects TRBV7-7 to TRBJ2-5; TRBD1 aligns across 9 bases. This CDR3 is built from 15 residues. Per the germline V gene, CDR1 is SSHAT and CDR2 is FNYEAQ (reference sequence). In DNA form, the CDR3 reads TGTGCTAGCAGCTCCCCGGGACAGGGTAAAGAGACCCAGTACTTC. It is translated as CASSSPGQGKETQYF.

V gene TRBV6-1 combines with J gene TRBJ2-5; D gene unclear. The V end lost 4 bases, the J end lost 5 bases, and 11 bases lay between the germline ends. Germline assignment: CDR1 MNHNS and CDR2 SASEGT. This CDR3 region has 13 residues. CDR3 sequence (DNA): TGTGCCAGCAGTGTCAGAAGATCGGAGACCCAGTACTTC. Its translation is CASSVRRSETQYF.

The DNA of the CDR3 is TGTGCCAGCAGGGAGGGCAATAGCAATCAGCCCCAGCATTTT. It specifies CASREGNSNQPQHF. The gene calls are TRBV2 and TRBJ1-5, with D uncertain. Germline values: CDR1 SNHLY, CDR2 FYNNEI. V lost 6 bases and J lost 0, with 9 bases in between. This CDR3 is built from 14 residues.

This rearrangement joins TRBV5-4 to TRBJ2-7; TRBD1 matches at 10 bases. With 4 bases clipped from V and 4 bases from J, the junction kept 8 bases outside the gene matches. Germline V lookup: CDR1 SGHNT, CDR2 YYREEE (reference sequence). The CDR3 spans 15 residues. The CDR3 coding sequence is TGTGCCAGCAGCATACAGACAGGGGGCGTGTACGAGCAGTACTTC. Translated: CASSIQTGGVYEQYF.

The chain recombines TRBV18 with TRBJ1-1, with 8 bases lining up with TRBD1. CDR1 KGHSH and CDR2 LQKENI come from the germline V gene. After removal of 3 bases from V and 7 bases from J, the junction contained 10 bases not matched to a gene. The CDR3 contains 15 residues. CDR3 sequence reads: CASSPGTGGKGEAFF. The CDR3 nucleotides read TGTGCCAGCTCACCCGGGACAGGAGGGAAGGGTGAAGCTTTCTTT. The variable domain in full, completed from reference TRBV18 and TRBJ1-1, reads NAGVMQNPRHLVRRRGQEARLRCSPMKGHSHVYWYRQLPEEGLKFMVYLQKENIIDESGMPKERFSAEFPKEGPSILRIQQVVRGDSAAYFCASSPGTGGKGEAFFGQGTRLTVV.

The chain has TRBV7-3 and TRBJ2-1, with D perhaps matching TRBD2 (5 bases). The CDR3 length is 15 residues. CDR1 SGHTA and CDR2 FQGTGA come from the germline V gene. V was trimmed by 1 base and J by 4 bases, leaving 11 bases between them. CDR3 DNA: TGTGCCAGCAGCTTAAGTCCCCCGGGGTACAATGAGCAGTTCTTC. This translates into CASSLSPPGYNEQFF.

The V gene is TRBV5-1, the J gene TRBJ2-7; TRBD2 agrees at 9 bases. V was pared by 5 bases and J by 4 bases, with 10 bases of the junction left unmatched. Germline loops: CDR1 SGHRS, CDR2 YFSETQ. The CDR3 totals 15 residues. CDR3 bases: TGCGCCAGCAGGCTGCGGGAGGGGGCCGCGTACGAGCAGTACTTC. This translates into CASRLREGAAYEQYF.

The rearrangement uses TRBV6-4 and TRBJ1-1; no reliable D call. The V and J ends lost 4 bases and 0 bases respectively, with 6 bases between them. The germline CDR1 and CDR2 sequences are MRHNA and SNTAGT. This CDR3 comprises 13 residues. In DNA form, the CDR3 reads TGTGCCAGCAGTGTTTCGGTGAACACTGAAGCTTTCTTT. Translating gives CASSVSVNTEAFF.

A few counts support this clone. V is TRBV4-1 and J is TRBJ2-2, with D maybe TRBD2 (6 bases). V was pared by 5 bases and J by 13 bases, with 20 bases between. Germline lookup yields CDR1 MGHRA and CDR2 YSYEKL. There are 14 residues in the CDR3. The CDR3 sequence: CASSKGGGLTSLFF. The CDR3 coding sequence is TGCGCCAGCAGCAAGGGTGGGGGACTCACCTCGCTGTTTTTT.

The CDR3 DNA reads TGCAGCGTTGAAATAATCAACACTGAAGCTTTCTTT. Its translation is CSVEIINTEAFF. This sequence joins TRBV29-1 and TRBJ1-1; no firm D call. V dropped 2 bases and J dropped 2 bases, with 6 bases sitting between them. This CDR3 contains 12 residues. Germline lookup yields CDR1 SQVTM and CDR2 ANQGSEA.

The chain uses TRBV4-2 and TRBJ1-5, with TRBD1 matching 8 bases. This CDR3 region has 15 residues. Trimming took 3 bases from V and 5 from J; bases not matched to a gene: 6. Germline loops: CDR1 LGHNA, CDR2 YNFKEQ. The CDR3 DNA is TGTGCCAGCAGCCACTGGGGACAGGCCGATCAGCCCCAGCATTTT. The encoded protein is CASSHWGQADQPQHF.

CDR3 nucleotides: TGTGCCAGCAGCTTTGTCACAGGGGCGAATTCCGAGCAGTACTTC. Translating gives CASSFVTGANSEQYF. The chain combines TRBV7-9 with TRBJ2-7; 7 bases fit TRBD1. Trimming took 3 bases from V and 6 from J; bases not matched to a gene: 11. From germline, CDR1 is SEHNR and CDR2 FQNEAQ (reference sequence). The CDR3 has 15 residues.

A single count supports this clone. V and J are TRBV28 and TRBJ1-4, with no clear D. The V end was cut by 4 bases, the J end by 3 bases, with 15 bases between. CDR1 and CDR2 from the germline V gene are MDHEN and SYDVKM. The CDR3 contains 16 residues. CDR3 nucleotide sequence: TGTGCCAGCAGTTCCCCCCCGGGAACGGCTAATGAAAAACTGTTTTTT. Its protein product is CASSSPPGTANEKLFF.

The chain combines TRBV5-1 with TRBJ2-7; TRBD2 might be the D (5 bases). CDR1 SGHRS and CDR2 YFSETQ come from the germline V gene. Trimming removed 0 bases from V and 6 bases from J, with 13 bases in between. The CDR3 consists of 14 residues. The CDR3 protein is CASSLGSLRGEQYF. For the CDR3, the DNA is TGCGCCAGCAGCTTGGGCAGCTTACGGGGCGAGCAGTACTTC.

The chain joins TRBV5-6 to TRBJ1-4; D possibly corresponds to TRBD1 (6 bases). The germline gives CDR1 SGHDT, CDR2 YYEEEE. The CDR3 totals 14 residues. Trimming took off 4 bases at V and 0 bases at J, with 7 bases between the two ends. The CDR3 nucleotides read TGTGCCAGCAGCCGGACAGCAACTAATGAAAAACTGTTTTTT. Translated, it gives CASSRTATNEKLFF.

This clone appeared once. This chain connects TRBV7-2 to TRBJ2-2, with 8 bases fitting TRBD2. Germline V CDR1 and CDR2: SGHTA, FQGNSA. The V and J ends lost 5 bases and 0 bases, in that order; junction bases with no gene match: 2. The CDR3 loop spans 15 amino acids. In nucleotides, the CDR3 is TGTGCCAGCAGCATTAGCGGGACGAACACCGGGGAGCTGTTTTTT. As protein: CASSISGTNTGELFF.